The clone carrying this TCR beta chain has ten or more counts. Its specificity is unknown. Per germline, CDR1 DFQATT and CDR2 SNEGSKA (reference sequence). CDR3 size: 15 residues. Trimming took 3 bases from V and 0 from J; bases not matched to a gene: 7. TCRdb analysed the 5' RACE reads with MiXCR anew, one entry per CDR3 protein. The table includes approximately 700,000 distinct CDR3 sequences, 6.1% detected once. These data come from a study of identical twins. The study's findings and limits: Within monozygotic twins, out-of-frame TCR alpha sharing was underestimated by the models. Reduced insertions were recorded for abundant cord blood beta clonotypes, with no such pattern in memory repertoires. The study reached conclusions through statistical analysis that was cross-sectional, not following the same donors.

Sample: naive T cells sorted from blood. This chain joins TRBV20-1 and TRBJ2-7, with 8 bases lining up with TRBD1. This TCR was sampled from a man younger than 35 in good health. The CDR3 coding sequence is TGCAGTGCTAGCCCGGGACAGGTGAACTCCTACGAGCAGTACTTC. The encoded protein is CSASPGQVNSYEQYF.